A selection of T cell receptor beta chains follows, all from one sample in a study of blood T cell repertoires in COVID-19. Sequencing was performed with immunoSEQ multiplex PCR; in TCRdb, only in-frame clones are kept and a portion is missing. The table includes hundreds of thousands of clones, around 92% detected once. Sequencing was done on a sample of peripheral blood. The receptors derive from a woman aged 25 to 39 with COVID-19, enrolled during active disease. CDR3s include the opening cysteine and the closing phenylalanine or tryptophan. D genes are given only for firm matches. Not all rows give a size; the values are once, few, many and, for expanded clones, a class.

clone_size j_call d_call v_call cdr3_nt cdr3_aa
. TRBJ1-5 . TRBV20-1 TGCAGTGCTAGTGATACGGGATTCAGCAATCAGCCCCAGCATTTT CSASDTGFSNQPQHF
. TRBJ2-2 TRBD2 TRBV6-6 TGTGCCAGCCTCACCGGGACTAGTTACACCGGGGAGCTGTTTTTT CASLTGTSYTGELFF
. TRBJ2-5 . TRBV12-2 TGTGCAAGTCGCTTACGCAGTGACAGTGAAGAAGAGACCCAGTACTTC CASRLRSDSEEETQYF
. TRBJ2-5 TRBD1 TRBV5-1 TGCGCCAGCAGCTTTGAGGGGGCGACGGCCCAGTACTTC CASSFEGATAQYF
. TRBJ1-5 . TRBV15 TGTGCCACCAGCAGAGATAAGAGGGAGGGCAATCAGCCCCAGCATTTT CATSRDKREGNQPQHF
few TRBJ2-1 TRBD1 TRBV6-5 TGTGCCAGCAGTAGGGCGGGACAGGGGAACAATGAGCAGTTCTTC CASSRAGQGNNEQFF
. TRBJ2-1 . TRBV21-1 TGTGCCAGCAGCGAAAAAACCTGGGGACAGGGACTCTACAATGAGCAGTTCTTC CASSEKTWGQGLYNEQFF
. TRBJ2-1 TRBD2 TRBV5-4 TGTGCCAGCAGCTTTAGCGGGGGCTACTACAATGAGCAGTTCTTC CASSFSGGYYNEQFF
. TRBJ1-3 TRBD1 TRBV19 TGTGCCAGTAGACCTCGACAGGGCTACGGAAACACCATATATTTT CASRPRQGYGNTIYF
once TRBJ2-1 TRBD2 TRBV19 TGTGCCAGTAGTTTCGAGCGGGGGGGCCCCTACAATGAGCAGTTCTTC CASSFERGGPYNEQFF
few TRBJ1-3 TRBD1 TRBV7-6 TGTGCCAGCAGCTTAGGACAGGGAAAAACGAAGGGAAACACCATATATTTT CASSLGQGKTKGNTIYF
. TRBJ1-1 TRBD1 TRBV28 TGTGCCAGCAGTTTATGGACAGGGAGGTTGAGGGTCACTGAAGCTTTCTTT CASSLWTGRLRVTEAFF
. TRBJ1-1 TRBD1 TRBV29-1 TGCAGCGTCTCCACTACAGGGCGACAGGGTATTAGGAACACTGAAGCTTTCTTT CSVSTTGRQGIRNTEAFF
. TRBJ2-3 . TRBV11-1 TGTGCCAGCAGCTTTTTATCCAGCACAGATACGCAGTATTTT CASSFLSSTDTQYF
. TRBJ2-7 . TRBV11-2 TGTGCCAGCAGCCAGGGGATCGATATGTACGAGCAGTACTTC CASSQGIDMYEQYF
. TRBJ1-6 . TRBV19 TGTGCCAGTAGTATCACAGCAGCTGCAAATTCACCCCTCCACTTT CASSITAAANSPLHF
. TRBJ2-6 . TRBV7-9 TGTGCCAGCTCAGGGTTCTCTGGGGCCAACGTCCTGACTTTC CASSGFSGANVLTF
. TRBJ1-2 TRBD1 TRBV4-1 TGCGCCAGCAGCCTCGGGACAGCTAACAACTATGGCTACACCTTC CASSLGTANNYGYTF
. TRBJ2-5 . TRBV11-2 TGTGCCAGCACCCACAGCGGAAAGACCCAGTACTTC CASTHSGKTQYF
once TRBJ2-1 . TRBV6-5 TGTGCCAGCACTGGGCCAGATTACAATGAGCAGTTCTTC CASTGPDYNEQFF
. TRBJ2-3 . TRBV29-1 TGCAGCGTTGGGCGGGGAACAGATACGCAGTATTTT CSVGRGTDTQYF
. TRBJ1-1 . TRBV6-1 TGTGCCAGCAGTGAAGCCCCGCAGATAAACACTGAAGCTTTCTTT CASSEAPQINTEAFF
. TRBJ2-7 . TRBV29-1 TGCAGCGTTGACGCGCCAGGCGGGGAGCAGTACTTC CSVDAPGGEQYF
. TRBJ2-2 . TRBV21-1 TGTGCCAGCAGCTCGGGGGACGGGTTCACCGGGGAGCTGTTTTTT CASSSGDGFTGELFF
. TRBJ2-3 . TRBV20-1 TGCAGTGCTAGTCAGTCAGATACGCAGTATTTT CSASQSDTQYF
. TRBJ2-6 . TRBV5-5 TGTGCCAGCAGCTCTTACAGCTCTGGGGCCAACGTCCTGACTTTC CASSSYSSGANVLTF
. TRBJ1-4 . TRBV6-5 TGTGCCAGCAGTACCCGAGGAAAACTGTTTTTT CASSTRGKLFF
. TRBJ2-7 TRBD1 TRBV27 TGTGCCAGCAGCCGGACAGGGGTCTCCTACGAGCAGTACTTC CASSRTGVSYEQYF
once TRBJ2-2 . TRBV19 TGTGCCAGTAGTAATGCAGGGTTTTCCGGGGAGCTGTTTTTT CASSNAGFSGELFF
. TRBJ1-1 . TRBV5-1 TGCGCCAGAAGGGGGGGTGCTGAAGCTTTCTTT CARRGGAEAFF
. TRBJ1-2 . TRBV4-1 TGCGCCAGCAGCCAAGAACGGGTTGGGTATGGCTACACCTTC CASSQERVGYGYTF
once TRBJ1-2 . TRBV29-1 TGCAGCGTTGGGAGTAAGGGAGGGGGAGGCTACACCTTC CSVGSKGGGGYTF
. TRBJ2-7 TRBD1 TRBV5-1 TGCGCCAGCAGCTCCCGACAGGGGAGCATCTACGAGCAGTACTTC CASSSRQGSIYEQYF
. TRBJ2-5 TRBD1 TRBV5-1 TGCGCCAGCAGCTTGCTGGGACAGGGAGCAGAGACCCAGTACTTC CASSLLGQGAETQYF
. TRBJ1-1 . TRBV29-1 TGCAGCGTTGTCAGGGGCCAAGCTTTCTTT CSVVRGQAFF
few TRBJ1-1 . TRBV2 TGTGCCAGCAGTGCCCCGACAGTGAACACTGAAGCTTTCTTT CASSAPTVNTEAFF
. TRBJ1-2 . TRBV28 TGTGCCAGCAGCACCTACAGGGTAAACGGCTACACCTTC CASSTYRVNGYTF
. TRBJ2-4 TRBD1 TRBV5-1 TGCGCCAGCAGCCAAACCCCGGGACAGGAAAACATTCAGTACTTC CASSQTPGQENIQYF
. TRBJ2-7 TRBD1 TRBV15 TGTGCCACCAGCAGGCTCGGGACAGGGATTTACGAGCAGTACTTC CATSRLGTGIYEQYF
. TRBJ2-1 TRBD2 TRBV5-1 TGCGCCAGCAGCTTGACTAGCGGGGGGGGCTCCTACAATGAGCAGTTCTTC CASSLTSGGGSYNEQFF
. TRBJ2-5 . TRBV7-2 TGTGCCAGCAGCTGGACTAACCAAGAGACCCAGTACTTC CASSWTNQETQYF
. TRBJ1-1 . TRBV28 TGTGCCAGCAGTATCTTGTCCGCTGAAGCTTTCTTT CASSILSAEAFF
. TRBJ1-6 TRBD1 TRBV28 TGTGCCAGCAGTTCGGGACAGAAGGGGTATTCACCCCTCCACTTT CASSSGQKGYSPLHF
. TRBJ1-1 TRBD1 TRBV18 TGTGCCAGCTCACCACGTGAAGGCAGGGGGCTTACTGAAGCTTTCTTT CASSPREGRGLTEAFF
. TRBJ1-2 TRBD1 TRBV15 TGTGCCACCAGCAGAGATGGACAGGGTGAAGATGGCTACACCTTC CATSRDGQGEDGYTF
. TRBJ1-1 . TRBV6-1 TGTGCCAGCAGTGAACGAGGCGGCACTGAAGCTTTCTTT CASSERGGTEAFF
. TRBJ1-3 . TRBV7-9 TGTGCCAGCAGCCCAGCGCCGGGAAACACCATATATTTT CASSPAPGNTIYF
. TRBJ2-5 . TRBV19 TGTGCCAGTAGTATAGATCTCGAGGGGGAAGAGACCCAGTACTTC CASSIDLEGEETQYF
few TRBJ1-1 . TRBV3-1/TRBV3-2 TGTGCCAGCAGCCAAGGGGGCTCTGAAGCTTTCTTT CASSQGGSEAFF
once TRBJ2-2 TRBD2 TRBV3-1/TRBV3-2 TGTGCCAGCGGCGGGGGGCAAGGCACCGGGGAGCTGTTTTTT CASGGGQGTGELFF
. TRBJ1-3 . TRBV3-1/TRBV3-2 TGTGCCAGCAGCCAAGGGACTTCCGGGGGCTCTGGAAACACCATATATTTT CASSQGTSGGSGNTIYF
. TRBJ1-6 . TRBV5-6 TGTGCCAGCAGCTTGGAATTGCAGGGTAGGAATTCACCCCTCCACTTT CASSLELQGRNSPLHF